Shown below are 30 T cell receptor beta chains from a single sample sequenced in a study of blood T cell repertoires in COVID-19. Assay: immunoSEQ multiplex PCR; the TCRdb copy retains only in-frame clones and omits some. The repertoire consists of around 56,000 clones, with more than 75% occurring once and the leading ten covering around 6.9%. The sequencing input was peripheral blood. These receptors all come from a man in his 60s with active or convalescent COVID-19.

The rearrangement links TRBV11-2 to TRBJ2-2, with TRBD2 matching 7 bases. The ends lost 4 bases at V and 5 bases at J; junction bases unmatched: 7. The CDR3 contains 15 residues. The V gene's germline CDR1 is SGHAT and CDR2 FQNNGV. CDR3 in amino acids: CASSSGLVRTGELFF. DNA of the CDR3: TGTGCCAGCAGCTCCGGACTAGTTCGGACCGGGGAGCTGTTTTTT.

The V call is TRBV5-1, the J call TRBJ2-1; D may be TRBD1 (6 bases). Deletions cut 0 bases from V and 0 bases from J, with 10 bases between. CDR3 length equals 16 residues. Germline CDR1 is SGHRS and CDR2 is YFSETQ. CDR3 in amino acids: CASSLARGSSYNEQFF. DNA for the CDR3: TGCGCCAGCAGCTTGGCTAGGGGGAGCTCCTACAATGAGCAGTTCTTC.

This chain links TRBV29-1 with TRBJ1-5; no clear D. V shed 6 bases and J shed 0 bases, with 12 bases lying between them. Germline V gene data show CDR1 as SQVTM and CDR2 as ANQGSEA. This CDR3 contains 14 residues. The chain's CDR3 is CSVTDGISNQPQHF. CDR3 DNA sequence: TGCAGCGTGACCGACGGGATTAGCAATCAGCCCCAGCATTTT.

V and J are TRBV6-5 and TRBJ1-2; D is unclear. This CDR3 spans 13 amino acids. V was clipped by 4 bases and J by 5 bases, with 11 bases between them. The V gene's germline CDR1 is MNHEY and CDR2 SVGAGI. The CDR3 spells CASSSNTNYGYTF. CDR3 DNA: TGTGCCAGCAGTTCCAACACCAATTATGGCTACACCTTC.

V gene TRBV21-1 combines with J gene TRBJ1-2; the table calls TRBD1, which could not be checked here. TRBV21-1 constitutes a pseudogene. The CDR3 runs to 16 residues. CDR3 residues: CASSKPTGGGGYGYTF. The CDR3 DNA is TGTGCCAGCAGCAAACCGACAGGGGGCGGCGGCTATGGCTACACCTTC.

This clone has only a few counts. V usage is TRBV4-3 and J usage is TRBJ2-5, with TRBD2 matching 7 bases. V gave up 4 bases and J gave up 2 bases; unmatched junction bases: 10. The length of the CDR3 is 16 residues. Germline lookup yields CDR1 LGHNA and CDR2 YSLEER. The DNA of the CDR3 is TGCGCCAGCAGCCCCTGGGTAGCGGGTGGGCAAGAGACCCAGTACTTC. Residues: CASSPWVAGGQETQYF.

The CDR3 sequence: CASSSGGNLRSRGYTF. CDR3 nucleotide sequence: TGTGCCAGCAGTTCCGGCGGGAACCTACGGAGTCGGGGCTACACCTTC. This chain connects TRBV11-2 to TRBJ1-2, with D hard to call. CDR1 SGHAT and CDR2 FQNNGV come from the germline V gene. Between the trimmed V and J ends, which lost 6 bases and 8 bases, there was a span of 25 bases. The CDR3 consists of 16 residues.

DNA of the CDR3: TGTGCCTGGAGTGTACGGCGGGACTCTGGAAACACCATATATTTT. Translation: CAWSVRRDSGNTIYF. This chain uses TRBV30 with TRBJ1-3; D not certain. Deletions cut 0 bases from V and 0 bases from J, with 9 bases between. CDR1 and CDR2 (germline): GTSNPN, SVGIG (reference sequence). There are 15 residues in the CDR3.

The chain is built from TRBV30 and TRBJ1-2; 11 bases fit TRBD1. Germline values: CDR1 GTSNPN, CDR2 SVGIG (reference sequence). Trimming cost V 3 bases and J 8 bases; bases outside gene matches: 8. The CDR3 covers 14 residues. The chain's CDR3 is CAWSLVRTGGGYTF. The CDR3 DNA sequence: TGTGCCTGGAGCCTCGTTAGGACAGGGGGCGGCTACACCTTC.

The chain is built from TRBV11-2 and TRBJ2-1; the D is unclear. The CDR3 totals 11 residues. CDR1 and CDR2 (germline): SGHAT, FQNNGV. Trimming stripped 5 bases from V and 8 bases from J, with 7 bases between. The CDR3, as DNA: TGTGCCAGCAGCCCGAGCGATGAGCAGTTCTTC. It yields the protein CASSPSDEQFF.

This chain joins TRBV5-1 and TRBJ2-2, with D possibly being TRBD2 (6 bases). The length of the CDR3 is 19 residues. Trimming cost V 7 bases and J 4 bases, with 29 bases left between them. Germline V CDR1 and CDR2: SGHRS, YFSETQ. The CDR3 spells CASAPLGQNPLGGTGELFF. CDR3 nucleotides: TGCGCCAGCGCCCCTCTAGGGCAGAATCCCCTGGGGGGCACCGGGGAGCTGTTTTTT. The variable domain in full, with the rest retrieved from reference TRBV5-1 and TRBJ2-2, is KAGVTQTPRYLIKTRGQQVTLSCSPISGHRSVSWYQQTPGQGLQFLFEYFSETQRNKGNFPGRFSGRQFSNSRSEMNVSTLELGDSALYLCASAPLGQNPLGGTGELFFGEGSRLTVL.

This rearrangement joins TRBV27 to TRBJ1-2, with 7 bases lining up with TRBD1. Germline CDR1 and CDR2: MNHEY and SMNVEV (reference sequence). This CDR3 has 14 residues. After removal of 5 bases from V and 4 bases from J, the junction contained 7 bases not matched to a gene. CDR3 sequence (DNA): TGTGCCAGCAGTCGGGACAGAGGGGGCTATGGCTACACCTTC. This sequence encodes CASSRDRGGYGYTF.

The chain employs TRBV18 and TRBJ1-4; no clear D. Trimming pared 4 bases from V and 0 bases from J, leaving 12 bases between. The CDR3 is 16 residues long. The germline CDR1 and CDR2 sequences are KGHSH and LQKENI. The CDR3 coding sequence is TGTGCCAGCTCACTACTCGACTCTGCAACTAATGAAAAACTGTTTTTT. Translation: CASSLLDSATNEKLFF.

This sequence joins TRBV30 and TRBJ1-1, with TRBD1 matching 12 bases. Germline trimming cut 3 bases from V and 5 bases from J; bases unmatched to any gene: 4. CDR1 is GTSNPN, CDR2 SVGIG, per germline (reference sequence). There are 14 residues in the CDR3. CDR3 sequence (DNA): TGTGCCTGGAGGGGACAGGGGGCTATTACTGAAGCTTTCTTT. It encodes CAWRGQGAITEAFF. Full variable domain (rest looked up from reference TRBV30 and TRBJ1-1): SQTIHQWPATLVQPVGSPLSLECTVEGTSNPNLYWYRQAAGRGLQLLFYSVGIGQISSEVPQNLSASRPQDRQFILSSKKLLLSDSGFYLCAWRGQGAITEAFFGQGTRLTVV.

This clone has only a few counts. Here the CDR3 DNA reads TGTGCCACCAGCAGAGAAGGGGGGGCCTATGGCTACACCTTC. Amino acid sequence: CATSREGGAYGYTF. The chain carries TRBV15 and TRBJ1-2; a weak D match, TRBD1 (6 bases). Per germline, CDR1 LNHNV and CDR2 YYDKDF (reference sequence). V shed 0 bases and J shed 4 bases, with 9 bases lying between them. The CDR3 consists of 14 residues.

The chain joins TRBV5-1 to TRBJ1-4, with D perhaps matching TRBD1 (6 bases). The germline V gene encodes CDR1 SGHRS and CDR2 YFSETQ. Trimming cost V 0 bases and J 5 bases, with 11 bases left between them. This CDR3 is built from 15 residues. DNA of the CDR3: TGCGCCAGCAGCTTGGTAGGACAGATAAATGAAAAACTGTTTTTT. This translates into CASSLVGQINEKLFF. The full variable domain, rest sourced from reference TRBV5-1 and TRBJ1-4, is KAGVTQTPRYLIKTRGQQVTLSCSPISGHRSVSWYQQTPGQGLQFLFEYFSETQRNKGNFPGRFSGRQFSNSRSEMNVSTLELGDSALYLCASSLVGQINEKLFFGSGTQLSVL.

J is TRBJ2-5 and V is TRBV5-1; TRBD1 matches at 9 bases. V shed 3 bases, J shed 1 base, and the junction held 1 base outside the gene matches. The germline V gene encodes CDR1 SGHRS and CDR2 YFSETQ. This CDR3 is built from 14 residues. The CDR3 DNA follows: TGCGCCAGCAGCTCACAGGGGGCCCAAGAGACCCAGTACTTC. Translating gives CASSSQGAQETQYF.

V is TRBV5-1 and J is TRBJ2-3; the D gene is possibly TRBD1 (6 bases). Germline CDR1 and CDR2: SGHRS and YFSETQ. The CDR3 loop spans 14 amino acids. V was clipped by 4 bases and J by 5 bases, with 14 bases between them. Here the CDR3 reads CASSLRGVGDTQYF. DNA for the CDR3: TGCGCCAGCAGCCTCAGGGGCGTAGGAGATACGCAGTATTTT.

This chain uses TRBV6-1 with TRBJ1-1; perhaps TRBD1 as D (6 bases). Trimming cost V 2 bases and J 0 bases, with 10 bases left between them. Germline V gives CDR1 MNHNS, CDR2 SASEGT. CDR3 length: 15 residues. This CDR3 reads CASSEIQGMNTEAFF. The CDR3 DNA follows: TGTGCCAGCAGTGAAATTCAGGGGATGAACACTGAAGCTTTCTTT.

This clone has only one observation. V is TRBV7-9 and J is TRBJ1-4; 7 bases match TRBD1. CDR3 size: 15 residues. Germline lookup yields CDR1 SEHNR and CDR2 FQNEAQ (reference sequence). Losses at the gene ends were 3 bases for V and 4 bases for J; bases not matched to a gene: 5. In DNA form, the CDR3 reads TGTGCCAGCAGCTTTAAGGGGGCGCTTAATGAAAAACTGTTTTTT. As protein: CASSFKGALNEKLFF. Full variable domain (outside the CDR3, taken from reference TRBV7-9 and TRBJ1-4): DTGVSQNPRHKITKRGQNVTFRCDPISEHNRLYWYRQTLGQGPEFLTYFQNEAQLEKSRLLSDRFSAERPKGSFSTLEIQRTEQGDSAMYLCASSFKGALNEKLFFGSGTQLSVL.

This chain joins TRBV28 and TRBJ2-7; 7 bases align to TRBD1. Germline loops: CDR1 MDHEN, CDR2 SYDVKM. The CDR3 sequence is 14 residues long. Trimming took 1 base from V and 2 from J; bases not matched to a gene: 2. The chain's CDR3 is CASSLSGQTYEQYF. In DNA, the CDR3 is TGTGCCAGCAGTTTATCGGGACAGACCTACGAGCAGTACTTC.

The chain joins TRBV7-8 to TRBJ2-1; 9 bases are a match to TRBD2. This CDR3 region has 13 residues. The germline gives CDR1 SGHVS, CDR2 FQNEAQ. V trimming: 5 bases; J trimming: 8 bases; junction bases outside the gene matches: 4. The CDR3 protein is CASSLSGRDEQFF. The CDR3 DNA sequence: TGTGCCAGCAGCCTTAGCGGGAGAGATGAGCAGTTCTTC.

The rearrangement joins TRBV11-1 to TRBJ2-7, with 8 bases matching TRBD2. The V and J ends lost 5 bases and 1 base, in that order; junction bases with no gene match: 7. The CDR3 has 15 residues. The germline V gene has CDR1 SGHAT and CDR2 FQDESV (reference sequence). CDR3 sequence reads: CASSRPASGSYEQYF. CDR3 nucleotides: TGTGCCAGCAGCCGCCCGGCTAGCGGGTCCTACGAGCAGTACTTC.

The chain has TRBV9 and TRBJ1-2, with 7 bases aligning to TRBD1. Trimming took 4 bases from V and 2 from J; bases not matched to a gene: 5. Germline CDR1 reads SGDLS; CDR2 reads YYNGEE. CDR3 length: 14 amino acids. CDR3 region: CASSLETGNYGYTF. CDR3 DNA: TGTGCCAGCAGCCTAGAGACAGGGAACTATGGCTACACCTTC.

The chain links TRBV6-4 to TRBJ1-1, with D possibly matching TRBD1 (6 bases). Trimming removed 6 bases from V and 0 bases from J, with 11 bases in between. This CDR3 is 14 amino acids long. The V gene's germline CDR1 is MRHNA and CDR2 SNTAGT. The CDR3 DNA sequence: TGTGCCAGCAGGGCACAGGGTGTGAACACTGAAGCTTTCTTT. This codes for CASRAQGVNTEAFF.

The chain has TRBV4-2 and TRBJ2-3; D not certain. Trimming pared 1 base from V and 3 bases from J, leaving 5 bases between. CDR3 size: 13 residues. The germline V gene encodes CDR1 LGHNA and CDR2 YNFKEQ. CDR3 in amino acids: CASSQGDTDTQYF. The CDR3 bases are TGTGCCAGCAGCCAAGGAGATACAGATACGCAGTATTTT.

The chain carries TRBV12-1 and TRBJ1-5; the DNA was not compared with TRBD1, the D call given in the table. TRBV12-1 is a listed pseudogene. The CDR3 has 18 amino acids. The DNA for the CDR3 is TGTGCCAGCAGCTTTGGGAAGAGCAGGCTTGATAGCAATCAGCCCCAGCATTTT. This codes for CASSFGKSRLDSNQPQHF.

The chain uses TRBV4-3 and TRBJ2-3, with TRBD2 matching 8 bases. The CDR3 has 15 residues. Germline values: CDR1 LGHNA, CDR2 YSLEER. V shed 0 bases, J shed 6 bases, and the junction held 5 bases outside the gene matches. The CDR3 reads CASSQDSGGRDTQYF. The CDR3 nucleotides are TGCGCCAGCAGCCAAGACTCGGGGGGGAGGGATACGCAGTATTTT.

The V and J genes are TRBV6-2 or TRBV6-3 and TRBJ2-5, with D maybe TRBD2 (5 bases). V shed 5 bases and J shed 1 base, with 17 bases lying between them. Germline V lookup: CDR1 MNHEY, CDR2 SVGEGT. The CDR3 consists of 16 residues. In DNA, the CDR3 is TGTGCCAGCAGTCTCGGGGTAGGGAGTGGCCAAGAGACCCAGTACTTC. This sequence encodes CASSLGVGSGQETQYF.

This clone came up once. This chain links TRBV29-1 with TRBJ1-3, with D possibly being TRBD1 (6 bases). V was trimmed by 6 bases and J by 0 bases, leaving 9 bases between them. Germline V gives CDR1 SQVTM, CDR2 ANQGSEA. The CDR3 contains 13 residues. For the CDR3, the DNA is TGCAGCGTGACGGACAGCTCTGGAAACACCATATATTTT. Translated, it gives CSVTDSSGNTIYF.